These 20 T cell receptor beta chains share one sample of origin, sequenced in a study of T cells in women clearing cervical HPV infection. Only in-frame clones appear in the TCRdb table, and some are missing; sequencing was by immunoSEQ multiplex PCR. The listing contains 25,000 to 30,000 clones. The sample consisted of blood buffy coat. The receptors were sampled from a woman between 18 and 69 years old with a cervical HPV16 infection that either progressed to CIN3+ or cleared (not recorded which).

CDR3 bases read: TGCAGTGTAGGACAGGGCTACAATCAGCCC. Translated: CSVGQGYNQP. The whole CDR3 protein reads CSVGQGYNQPQHF. V usage is TRBV20-1 and J usage is TRBJ1-5, with 8 bases identical to TRBD1. The read halts 3 residues ahead of the CDR3 end, with the missing end drawn from the germline J gene. This CDR3 spans 13 amino acids. The trim removed 7 bases at V and 3 bases at J, leaving 5 bases unmatched. CDR1 DFQATT and CDR2 SNEGSKA come from the germline V gene (reference sequence).

In regard to this clone: The CDR3 end falls 3 residues outside the read, so it is completed with the germline J gene. The chain joins TRBV19 to TRBJ1-2, with D possibly TRBD1 on 5 matching bases. This CDR3 comprises 14 residues. Germline V gene data show CDR1 as LNHDA and CDR2 as SQIVND (reference sequence). The part of the CDR3 DNA that was read is TGTGCCAGTAGCCCCCGGGGCTGGGGGGACGAC. Protein: CASSPRGWGDD. In full, the CDR3 is CASSPRGWGDDYTF.

To note about this clone: The read comes to an end 3 residues before the CDR3 does, leaving the germline J gene to fill in the end. This chain joins TRBV6-2 or TRBV6-3 and TRBJ2-2; D is possibly TRBD1 (5 bases). CDR1 and CDR2 from the germline V gene are MNHEY and SVGEGT. This CDR3 region has 15 residues. Partial CDR3 DNA: TGTGCCAGCAGTTGGGGCCTGGACGTTCGTTCACCG. It encodes CASSWGLDVRSP. The full CDR3 is CASSWGLDVRSPLFF.

Worth noting for this clone: Read coverage stops 3 residues before the CDR3 terminus; the germline J gene supplies the remainder. The V and J genes are TRBV20-1 and TRBJ1-2; D is undetermined. The length of the CDR3 is 14 residues. Looked up from germline, CDR1 is DFQATT and CDR2 is SNEGSKA (reference sequence). The CDR3 protein is CSARLAELQETYTF. The part of the CDR3 DNA that was read is TGCAGTGCTAGATTGGCGGAGCTCCAAGAGACC.

The covered CDR3 bases are TGTGCCAGCAGTTCCGAGCGGGATGGGTGGTCCTACAATGAG. This codes for CASSSERDGWSYNE. The entire CDR3 protein reads CASSSERDGWSYNEQFF. This sequence joins TRBV7-8 and TRBJ2-1; TRBD2 aligns across 7 bases. Sequencing ends 3 residues short of the CDR3 end; the germline J gene provides the rest. J gave up 1 base and V 6 bases, and 12 bases lay outside the gene matches. Germline assignment: CDR1 SGHVS and CDR2 FQNEAQ. CDR3 size: 17 residues.

Remarks on this clone: The read ends 3 residues shy of where the CDR3 ends; the end is completed using the germline J gene. The V call is TRBV20-1, the J call TRBJ1-2; a weak D match, TRBD1 (6 bases). The length of the CDR3 is 12 residues. Germline V CDR1 and CDR2: DFQATT, SNEGSKA (reference sequence). The sequenced CDR3 bases are TGCAGTGCTAGTACCCGGGACATCGGC. It is translated as CSASTRDIG. The whole CDR3 protein is CSASTRDIGYTF.

In the case of this clone: The sequence runs out 3 residues before the end of the CDR3; the remainder is reconstructed from the germline J gene. The chain employs TRBV5-1 and TRBJ2-1; 9 positions match TRBD2. The germline V gene has CDR1 SGHRS and CDR2 YFSETQ. V lost 3 bases and J lost 0; bases outside the gene matches: 4. The CDR3 covers 16 residues. The sequenced CDR3 bases are TGCGCCAGCAGCTCGGGACTAGCAGACTCCTACAATGAG. This encodes CASSSGLADSYNE. The full CDR3 sequence reads CASSSGLADSYNEQFF.

As to this clone: The CDR3 end is not reached by the read, which stops 3 residues before it; the germline J gene fills it in. Other DNA sequences in the sample encode the same CDR3. The rearrangement joins TRBV5-1 to TRBJ1-3; D might be TRBD1 (5 bases). The CDR3 length is 17 residues. Trimming shortened V by 0 bases and J by 2 bases, and 15 bases separated the two germline ends. Germline V CDR1 and CDR2: SGHRS, YFSETQ. The covered CDR3 bases are TGCGCCAGCAGCTTGGGAGCAGGGAGGATCGCTGGAAACACC. Residues: CASSLGAGRIAGNT. The full CDR3 reads CASSLGAGRIAGNTIYF.

CDR3 loop: CASSPSSGGVTEQYF. The CDR3 bases that were read are TGTGCCAGCTCCCCATCCAGCGGGGGCGTCACCGAG. The chain is built from TRBV18 and TRBJ2-7; TRBD2 agrees at 8 bases. The read ends 3 residues shy of where the CDR3 ends; the end is completed using the germline J gene. The germline gives CDR1 KGHSH, CDR2 LQKENI. This CDR3 has 15 amino acids. The V gene end was trimmed by 6 bases and the J gene end by 6 bases; junction bases not matched to a gene: 13.

Concerning this clone: The sequenced fragment ends 3 residues before the CDR3 boundary, so the rest is inferred from the germline J gene. V and J are TRBV6-1 and TRBJ1-2; 9 bases are a match to TRBD1. CDR3 length: 14 amino acids. Germline lookup yields CDR1 MNHNS and CDR2 SASEGT. Partial CDR3 DNA: TGTGCCAGCAGTGGAAGGACAGGGGTCGACGAC. It specifies CASSGRTGVDD. The whole CDR3 region reads CASSGRTGVDDYTF.

Notes on this clone: The read gets to within 3 residues of the CDR3 end, and the germline J gene fills in the rest. The chain links TRBV7-3 to TRBJ1-1, with D maybe TRBD1 (5 bases). With 1 base removed from V and 2 bases from J, the gap between germline ends came to 8 bases. CDR3 length equals 14 residues. Germline loops: CDR1 SGHTA, CDR2 FQGTGA. The CDR3 spells CASSLMRGNTEAFF. The sequenced part of the CDR3 DNA is TGTGCCAGCAGCTTAATGAGGGGAAACACTGAA.

With regard to this clone: The read ends 3 residues early relative to the CDR3; the germline J gene fills the gap. This chain uses TRBV6-2 or TRBV6-3 with TRBJ1-2; D ambiguous. Germline V gene data show CDR1 as MNHEY and CDR2 as SVGEGT. The CDR3 spans 13 residues. The CDR3 bases that were read are TGTGCCAGCGCTACCCGTTACAGTGCCGAC. It is translated as CASATRYSAD. The whole CDR3 is CASATRYSADYTF.

In the case of this clone: The read ends 3 residues shy of where the CDR3 ends; the end is completed using the germline J gene. J is TRBJ2-3 and V is TRBV19; 9 bases match TRBD2. Germline V gene lookup returns CDR1 LNHDA and CDR2 SQIVND (reference sequence). V lost 3 bases to trimming and J lost 4 bases; unmatched junction nucleotides: 5. The CDR3 contains 15 residues. The CDR3 DNA, read in part, is TGTGCCAGTAGTATCCTTGGACTAGCGCCAGATACG. It encodes CASSILGLAPDT. The full CDR3 protein reads CASSILGLAPDTQYF.

As for this clone: The read ends 3 residues before the CDR3 terminus; that terminus is restored from the germline J gene. The chain links TRBV5-1 to TRBJ2-7; 10 nucleotides match TRBD2. The J segment lost 2 bases and the V segment lost 4 bases, leaving 12 bases of the junction unmatched. The germline gives CDR1 SGHRS, CDR2 YFSETQ. The CDR3 covers 17 residues. Incomplete CDR3 DNA: TGCGCCAGCAGCCAGCTGGGTAGCGGGGGGCCCACCTACGAG. The encoded protein is CASSQLGSGGPTYE. From start to end, the CDR3 is CASSQLGSGGPTYEQYF.

The part of the CDR3 DNA that was read is TGCAGTGCTAGAGAGTTGGCTGGGCGGGAGGGAAACAATGAG. Protein sequence: CSARELAGREGNNE. The whole CDR3 sequence is CSARELAGREGNNEQFF. The chain has TRBV20-1 and TRBJ2-1; 9 nucleotides agree with TRBD2. The CDR3 end is not reached by the read, which stops 3 residues before it; the germline J gene fills it in. The CDR3 sequence is 17 residues long. Germline lookup yields CDR1 DFQATT and CDR2 SNEGSKA (reference sequence). V lost 0 bases and J lost 5; bases outside the gene matches: 11.

As regards this clone: The DNA ends 3 residues before the CDR3 does, and the rest of the CDR3 is filled in from the germline J gene. This chain uses TRBV2 with TRBJ2-4; a possible D gene is TRBD1 (6 bases). The CDR3 sequence is 15 residues long. The V gene's germline CDR1 is SNHLY and CDR2 FYNNEI. This CDR3 reads CASSDIQGSSMGQYF. The CDR3 DNA, read in part, is TGTGCCAGCAGTGACATACAGGGATCTTCTATGGGT.

With regard to this clone: The read terminates 3 residues ahead of where the CDR3 ends, so the germline J gene completes it. V usage is TRBV6-2 or TRBV6-3 and J usage is TRBJ2-1, with a weak D call TRBD1 (5 bases). V dropped 3 bases and J dropped 7 bases, with 10 bases sitting between them. The CDR3 has 13 amino acids. CDR1 is MNHEY, CDR2 SVGEGT, per germline. The DNA read from the CDR3 is TGTGCCAGCAGTTATGGGGCTCGAAATGAG. Its protein is CASSYGARNE. The entire CDR3 is CASSYGARNEQFF.

Turning to this clone: The CDR3 end is not reached by the read, which stops 3 residues before it; the germline J gene fills it in. This sequence joins TRBV5-1 and TRBJ2-5; TRBD2 might be the D (6 bases). V lost 1 base and J lost 2, with 12 bases in between. The CDR3 totals 15 residues. Germline V gene data show CDR1 as SGHRS and CDR2 as YFSETQ. CDR3 in amino acids: CASSLTPSVQETQYF. The CDR3 bases that were read are TGCGCCAGCAGCTTGACCCCTAGCGTACAAGAGACC.

Worth noting for this clone: One end of the junction varies from germline; a read error may be responsible. The missing CDR3 end, 3 residues past where the read stops, is filled in from the germline J gene. This chain links TRBV4-2 with TRBJ1-4; a weak D match, TRBD1 (5 bases). This CDR3 region has 15 residues. Germline V gene sequence: CDR1 LGHNA, CDR2 YNFKEQ. The CDR3 sequence is CASSQRGATNEKLFF. The DNA read from the CDR3 is TGCGCCAGCAGCCAAAGAGGGGCAACTAATGAAAAA.

Concerning this clone: The CDR3 extends 3 residues past the end of the read, so its final part is completed from the germline J gene. The rearrangement uses TRBV30 and TRBJ2-2; the D is unclear. Germline loops: CDR1 GTSNPN, CDR2 SVGIG (reference sequence). V was pared by 2 bases and J by 5 bases, with 3 bases between. The length of the CDR3 is 11 residues. The CDR3 sequence is CAWSSTGELFF. The sequenced part of the CDR3 DNA is TGTGCCTGGAGTTCTACCGGGGAG.